This T cell receptor (beta chain) originates from a study of T cells in Graves' hyperthyroidism and ophthalmopathy. Study-level results: Ophthalmopathy, as predicted by the model, came a median 6.5 months after the prediction.

This clonotype was picked up a small number of times. The antigen is unknown. Amplified TCR beta CDR3 regions derived from RNA transcripts. HTBI primers were the set used in a first-round RT-PCR of the TCR CDR3. TCRdb re-analysed the multiplex PCR reads in MiXCR, keeping a single row per CDR3 protein. The sample has about 770,000 distinct CDR3 sequences; around a sixth are singletons. The sample comprised blood. This TCR was sampled from a woman aged 45 to 65 with Graves' hyperthyroidism that later progressed to Graves' ophthalmopathy.

The CDR3 region has the DNA TGTGCCAGCAGCCTAGTGGGGGGCAATAGCAATCAGCCCCAGCATTTT. Encoded protein: CASSLVGGNSNQPQHF. V and J are TRBV27 and TRBJ1-5, with TRBD1 as a possible D gene (6 bases). Trimming cost V 6 bases and J 0 bases, with 15 bases left between them. Per the germline V gene, CDR1 is MNHEY and CDR2 is SMNVEV (reference sequence). This CDR3 has 16 residues.